Shown below are 2 T cell receptor beta chains from a single sample sequenced in a study of CD8+ T cells in alopecia areata. Investigators isolated RNA and reverse transcribed it into cDNA to act as the sequencing template. This table comes from immunoSEQ multiplex PCR, and its TCRdb copy is limited to in-frame clones, with some not included. The table shows some 170,000 clones, with around 58% occurring only once. Specified treatment: oral pan-JAK inhibitor, 5-10 mg twice daily. Material: CD4+ T cells sorted from blood, obtained at approximately week 55, from a patient treated with tofacitinib. Receptor source: a human donor with alopecia areata.

V is TRBV9 and J is TRBJ2-7; TRBD1 matches at 7 bases. CDR1 is SGDLS and CDR2 is YYNGEE in the germline V gene. With 0 bases clipped from V and 6 bases from J, the junction kept 18 bases outside the gene matches. The CDR3 has 18 residues. The CDR3 reads CASSVAPANRGNPSEQYF. CDR3 coding DNA: TGTGCCAGCAGCGTAGCCCCCGCCAACAGGGGAAATCCAAGCGAGCAGTACTTC.

The chain is built from TRBV9 and TRBJ2-3; TRBD2 aligns across 11 bases. The ends lost 0 bases at V and 6 bases at J; junction bases unmatched: 6. Germline V gene data show CDR1 as SGDLS and CDR2 as YYNGEE. The length of the CDR3 is 16 residues. CDR3 in amino acids: CASSVAASGGSDTQYF. The CDR3 DNA reads as TGTGCCAGCAGCGTAGCTGCTAGCGGGGGGAGTGATACGCAGTATTTT.